Given below is one T cell receptor beta chain in context. The data were obtained in a study of blood T cell repertoires in COVID-19. The overall study: Acute and convalescent COVID-19 specimens originated in the United States, Italy and Spain. In each case, the material was cDNA or gDNA derived from T cells, B-cell-depleted T cells, or PBMCs.

Original data processing: Researchers report that nucleated cell counts were estimated from reference gene primer amplification. TCRdb's copy holds only in-frame clones and misses some; the assay was immunoSEQ multiplex PCR. V and J calls and clone size are given by that table; D and trimming were obtained from the DNA. The sample includes fewer than 350,000 clones, 81% of them seen just once. The CDR3 sequence is 15 residues long. CDR1 and CDR2 (germline): LNHDA, SQIVND (reference sequence). V was clipped by 5 bases and J by 6 bases; unmatched bases: 11. Sample: peripheral blood. This receptor was identified in a woman aged 55 to 70 with active or convalescent COVID-19. The chain has TRBV19 and TRBJ2-3; 7 nucleotides match TRBD2. The CDR3 here is CASSFLAALGDTQYF. As DNA, the CDR3 is TGTGCCAGTAGTTTCCTAGCGGCCCTGGGGGATACGCAGTATTTT.